Below, one T cell receptor beta chain is given with its context. The trim removed 2 bases at V and 0 bases at J, leaving 5 bases unmatched. This CDR3 contains 16 residues. Germline V gene data show CDR1 as SGHTA and CDR2 as FQGNSA. In the authors' workflow: Counts of nucleated cells, estimated from reference gene primer amplification, were obtained. The table came from immunoSEQ multiplex PCR; TCRdb's copy has only in-frame clones and leaves some out. V, J and clone size were drawn from that table, and D and trimming were deduced from the DNA. The sample has 60,000 to 65,000 clones, more than 80% seen once. This entry belongs to a study of blood T cell repertoires in COVID-19. Study-level information: COVID-19 samples from acute and convalescent phases originated in the United States, Italy and Spain.

The chain couples TRBV7-2 to TRBJ2-3; 7 nucleotides align to TRBD2. The sequenced sample consisted of peripheral blood. This receptor was identified in a human donor with active COVID-19. The donor label of this sample is uncertain. CDR3 in amino acids: CASSLLAGSSTDTQYF. The CDR3 DNA reads as TGTGCCAGCAGCTTATTAGCGGGTTCTAGCACAGATACGCAGTATTTT.